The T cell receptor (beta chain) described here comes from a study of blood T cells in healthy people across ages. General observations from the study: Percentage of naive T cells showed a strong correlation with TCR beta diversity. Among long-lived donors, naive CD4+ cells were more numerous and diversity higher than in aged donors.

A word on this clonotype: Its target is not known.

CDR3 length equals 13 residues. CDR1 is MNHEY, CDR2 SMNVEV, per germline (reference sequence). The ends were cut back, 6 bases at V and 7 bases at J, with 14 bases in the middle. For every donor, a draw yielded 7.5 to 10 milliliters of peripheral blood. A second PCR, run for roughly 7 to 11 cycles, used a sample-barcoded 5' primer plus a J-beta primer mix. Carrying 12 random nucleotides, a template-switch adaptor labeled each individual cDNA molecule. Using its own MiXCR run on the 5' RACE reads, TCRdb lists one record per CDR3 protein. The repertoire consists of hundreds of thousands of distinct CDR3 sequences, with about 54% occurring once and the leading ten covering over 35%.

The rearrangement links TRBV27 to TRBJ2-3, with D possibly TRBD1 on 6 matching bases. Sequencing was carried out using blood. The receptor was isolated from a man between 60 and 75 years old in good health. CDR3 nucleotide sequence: TGTGCCAGCAGCCGACCCGGGACATATACGCAGTATTTT. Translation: CASSRPGTYTQYF.